Below are 3 T cell receptor beta chains sequenced from a single sample in a study of T cells after yellow fever vaccination. TCRdb re-analysed the 5' RACE reads in MiXCR, keeping a single row per CDR3 protein. The data show some 350,000 distinct CDR3 sequences, with 8.7% seen just once and 18% held by the top ten. The material sequenced was PBMCs, taken on the day of the first yellow fever vaccination. These receptor sequences come from a man aged 18 to 30 who received the YFV17D yellow fever vaccine.

The chain recombines TRBV19 with TRBJ2-3, with TRBD1 as a possible D gene (6 bases). The CDR3 is 15 amino acids. Germline V lookup: CDR1 LNHDA, CDR2 SQIVND (reference sequence). Between the trimmed V and J ends, which lost 3 bases and 2 bases, there was a span of 12 bases. CDR3 residues: CASSMEQGATDTQYF. CDR3 nucleotides: TGTGCCAGTAGTATGGAACAGGGCGCCACAGATACGCAGTATTTT. The whole variable domain, filled in from reference TRBV19 and TRBJ2-3, reads DGGITQSPKYLFRKEGQNVTLSCEQNLNHDAMYWYRQDPGQGLRLIYYSQIVNDFQKGDIAEGYSVSREKKESFPLTVTSAQKNPTAFYLCASSMEQGATDTQYFGPGTRLTVL.

This clonotype was counted a few times. The chain recombines TRBV7-2 with TRBJ1-1; D possibly corresponds to TRBD1 (5 bases). Germline assignment: CDR1 SGHTA and CDR2 FQGNSA. Between the trimmed V and J ends, which lost 0 bases and 9 bases, there was a span of 11 bases. There are 13 residues in the CDR3. CDR3 in amino acids: CASSLALRGKAFF. The CDR3 region has the DNA TGTGCCAGCAGCTTAGCGCTAAGGGGAAAAGCTTTCTTT.

J is TRBJ2-3 and V is TRBV28; D is unresolved. Trimming took off 5 bases at V and 2 bases at J, with 17 bases between the two ends. Germline V gives CDR1 MDHEN, CDR2 SYDVKM. The length of the CDR3 is 16 residues. Here the CDR3 reads CASSLPSRGFTDTQYF. In nucleotides, the CDR3 is TGTGCCAGCAGTCTACCATCGCGTGGGTTCACAGATACGCAGTATTTT.